The rows below give T cell receptor beta chains drawn from one sample of a study of OX40 agonist ivuxolimab in advanced cancers. This table comes from immunoSEQ multiplex PCR, and its TCRdb copy is limited to in-frame clones, with some not included. The sample carries about 50,000 clones, 60% to 80% recorded once. Sequencing used CD4+ or CD8+ T cells sorted from blood, obtained in a trial of the OX40 agonist ivuxolimab. The origin of the receptors is an adult with an advanced solid tumor such as melanoma, head and neck, liver or kidney cancer. The conserved cysteine and the conserved F or W are not part of the CDR3 here. D genes are given only for firm matches.

j_gene | v_gene | d_gene | CDR3aa
TRBJ2-1 | TRBV19 | TRBD2 | ASRTSGSHNEQF
TRBJ1-5 | TRBV6-6 | TRBD1 | ASRTGNNQPQH
TRBJ2-5 | TRBV28 | TRBD2 | ASTVPLAGGPGQETQY
TRBJ1-1 | TRBV19 | TRBD1 | ASRFNPGQENTEAF
TRBJ1-5 | TRBV6-6 | - | ASSSELSNQPQH
TRBJ1-2 | TRBV19 | - | ASSVVGAYGYT
TRBJ2-1 | TRBV28 | TRBD2 | ASSLSGRRNEQF
TRBJ1-3 | TRBV19 | TRBD1 | ASSSTGTGSGNTIY
TRBJ2-1 | TRBV7-2 | - | ASSFYTEQF
TRBJ2-2 | TRBV28 | TRBD2 | ASSSPSTSGGAGNTGELF
TRBJ2-1 | TRBV15 | TRBD2 | ATSRDLGLAGLYGEQF
TRBJ2-3 | TRBV9 | TRBD2 | ASSEHSRGGSDTQY
TRBJ2-1 | TRBV7-8 | - | ASTSRLYSYNEQF
TRBJ2-3 | TRBV6-5 | - | ASSYRTLGTQY
TRBJ2-5 | TRBV5-4 | TRBD2 | ASSYGTSGGETQY
TRBJ1-1 | TRBV7-2 | - | ASSPGAANTEAF
TRBJ1-2 | TRBV5-6 | TRBD1 | ASSSLSRGQYGYT
TRBJ2-1 | TRBV7-3 | - | ASSLNADEQF
TRBJ2-1 | TRBV7-9 | - | ASSSDINEQF
TRBJ1-2 | TRBV19 | TRBD1 | ASSIGRQGRYGYT
TRBJ2-5 | TRBV29-1 | - | SVDGAAAEAQY
TRBJ1-1 | TRBV29-1 | - | SVDPGKEAF
TRBJ2-2 | TRBV13 | - | ASSPKYTGELF
TRBJ1-3 | TRBV15 | - | ATLSGNTIY
TRBJ1-3 | TRBV9 | - | ASSVGDTIY
TRBJ1-1 | TRBV5-6 | - | ASSFDWGTEAF
TRBJ2-7 | TRBV25-1 | - | ASSEYGGSYEQY
TRBJ2-7 | TRBV6-1 | - | ASSYPNEQY